Listed below are T cell receptor beta chains from one sample, sequenced in a study of human thymus T cells. Sequencing was performed with immunoSEQ multiplex PCR; in TCRdb, only in-frame clones are kept and a portion is missing. In the table there are 70,000 to 75,000 clones, 85% to 95% of which are singletons. The sequencing input was thymus tissue. Source of these receptors: a girl under two years old with a congenital heart defect but otherwise immunologically healthy. The CDR3 runs from the conserved cysteine through the conserved F or W. A D gene is named only where the DNA matches it firmly. A clone size is listed for some rows: how often the clone was seen (once, few, many), or a class if it is expanded.

cdr3_aa,cdr3_nt,d_call,j_call,clone_size,v_call
CASSPRVAVETEAFF,TGTGCCAGCAGCCCCCGTGTAGCCGTGGAGACTGAAGCTTTCTTT,NA,TRBJ1-1,NA,TRBV9
CASSFRGRLAANTGELFF,TGCGCCAGCAGCTTCCGGGGTCGACTAGCGGCGAACACCGGGGAGCTGTTTTTT,TRBD2,TRBJ2-2,NA,TRBV5-1
CASSLGDRAYGNTIYF,TGCGCCAGCAGCTTGGGTGACAGGGCCTACGGAAACACCATATATTTT,TRBD1,TRBJ1-3,NA,TRBV5-1
CASSVRDPKNEKLFF,TGTGCCAGCAGTGTCCGGGACCCTAAGAATGAAAAACTGTTTTTT,NA,TRBJ1-4,once,TRBV28
CASSQGYAGTSGRAVQETQYF,TGTGCCAGCAGCCAAGGGTATGCCGGGACTAGCGGGAGGGCGGTCCAAGAGACCCAGTACTTC,TRBD2,TRBJ2-5,once,TRBV4-2
CASSLGGTGDEYSNQPQHF,TGTGCCAGCAGCTTGGGAGGGACAGGGGATGAGTACAGCAATCAGCCCCAGCATTTT,TRBD1,TRBJ1-5,NA,TRBV7-2
CASRAHSYEQYF,TGCGCCAGCCGGGCTCACTCCTACGAGCAGTACTTC,NA,TRBJ2-7,NA,TRBV10-2
CASSQDGLAPYNEQFF,TGTGCCAGCAGCCAAGATGGGCTAGCGCCCTACAATGAGCAGTTCTTC,NA,TRBJ2-1,NA,TRBV4-2
CASSALGPTGLAVPYEQYF,TGCGCCAGCAGCGCCTTAGGGCCCACGGGACTAGCCGTTCCCTACGAGCAGTACTTC,TRBD2,TRBJ2-7,few,TRBV5-1
CASSLGLHNEQFF,TGTGCCAGCAGCTTAGGGCTGCACAATGAGCAGTTCTTC,NA,TRBJ2-1,NA,TRBV7-3
CSVEARTGLNEQFF,TGCAGCGTTGAGGCTCGGACAGGGTTAAATGAGCAGTTCTTC,TRBD1,TRBJ2-1,NA,TRBV29-1
CASSWRSPYEQYF,TGTGCCAGCAGCTGGCGATCCCCCTACGAGCAGTACTTC,NA,TRBJ2-7,NA,TRBV5-8
CASSQPLNAREEQYF,TGTGCCAGCAGCCAACCCCTTAACGCTCGAGAAGAGCAGTACTTC,NA,TRBJ2-7,NA,TRBV6-8
CASRAGVATYEQYF,TGTGCCAGCAGGGCCGGCGTGGCCACCTACGAGCAGTACTTC,NA,TRBJ2-7,NA,TRBV28
CASSLAHPQTYEQYF,TGTGCCAGCAGCTTAGCGCACCCCCAAACCTACGAGCAGTACTTC,NA,TRBJ2-7,NA,TRBV7-2
CASSQWQSYGYTF,TGTGCCAGCAGCCAGTGGCAGAGCTATGGCTACACCTTC,NA,TRBJ1-2,once,TRBV14
CASSDKTGHEVDTQYF,TGTGCCAGCAGCGATAAAACGGGACATGAGGTGGATACGCAGTATTTT,NA,TRBJ2-3,NA,TRBV14
CASSLGRRITGATNEKLFF,TGTGCCAGCAGCCTAGGCAGGCGAATTACGGGAGCAACTAATGAAAAACTGTTTTTT,NA,TRBJ1-4,NA,TRBV7-2
CASSQDRTRGNEQFF,TGCGCCAGCAGCCAAGATCGGACTAGGGGCAATGAGCAGTTCTTC,TRBD2,TRBJ2-1,once,TRBV4-1
CATGTNEKLFF,TGTGCCACGGGGACTAATGAAAAACTGTTTTTT,NA,TRBJ1-4,NA,TRBV10-3
CASSDSSSYEQYF,TGTGCCAGCAGTGACTCAAGCTCCTACGAGCAGTACTTC,NA,TRBJ2-7,NA,TRBV6-4
CASSSPSDSTDTQYF,TGTGCCAGCAGTTCCCCGAGCGATAGCACAGATACGCAGTATTTT,NA,TRBJ2-3,NA,TRBV27
CASLGVYGYTF,TGTGCCAGTCTCGGGGTCTATGGCTACACCTTC,NA,TRBJ1-2,NA,TRBV6-5
CASSPEGTNFPRSRSQETQYF,TGCGCCAGCAGCCCCGAAGGGACAAATTTCCCAAGATCAAGATCCCAAGAGACCCAGTACTTC,NA,TRBJ2-5,once,TRBV4-3
CASSQTSGISYEQYF,TGTGCCAGCAGTCAGACTAGCGGGATTTCCTACGAGCAGTACTTC,TRBD2,TRBJ2-7,NA,TRBV6-1
CATSLGGSQETQYF,TGTGCCACCAGCCTAGGAGGCAGCCAAGAGACCCAGTACTTC,NA,TRBJ2-5,NA,TRBV15
CASSLAAGGPGSYNEQFF,TGCGCCAGCAGCTTGGCAGCGGGGGGGCCGGGCTCCTACAATGAGCAGTTCTTC,TRBD2,TRBJ2-1,NA,TRBV5-1